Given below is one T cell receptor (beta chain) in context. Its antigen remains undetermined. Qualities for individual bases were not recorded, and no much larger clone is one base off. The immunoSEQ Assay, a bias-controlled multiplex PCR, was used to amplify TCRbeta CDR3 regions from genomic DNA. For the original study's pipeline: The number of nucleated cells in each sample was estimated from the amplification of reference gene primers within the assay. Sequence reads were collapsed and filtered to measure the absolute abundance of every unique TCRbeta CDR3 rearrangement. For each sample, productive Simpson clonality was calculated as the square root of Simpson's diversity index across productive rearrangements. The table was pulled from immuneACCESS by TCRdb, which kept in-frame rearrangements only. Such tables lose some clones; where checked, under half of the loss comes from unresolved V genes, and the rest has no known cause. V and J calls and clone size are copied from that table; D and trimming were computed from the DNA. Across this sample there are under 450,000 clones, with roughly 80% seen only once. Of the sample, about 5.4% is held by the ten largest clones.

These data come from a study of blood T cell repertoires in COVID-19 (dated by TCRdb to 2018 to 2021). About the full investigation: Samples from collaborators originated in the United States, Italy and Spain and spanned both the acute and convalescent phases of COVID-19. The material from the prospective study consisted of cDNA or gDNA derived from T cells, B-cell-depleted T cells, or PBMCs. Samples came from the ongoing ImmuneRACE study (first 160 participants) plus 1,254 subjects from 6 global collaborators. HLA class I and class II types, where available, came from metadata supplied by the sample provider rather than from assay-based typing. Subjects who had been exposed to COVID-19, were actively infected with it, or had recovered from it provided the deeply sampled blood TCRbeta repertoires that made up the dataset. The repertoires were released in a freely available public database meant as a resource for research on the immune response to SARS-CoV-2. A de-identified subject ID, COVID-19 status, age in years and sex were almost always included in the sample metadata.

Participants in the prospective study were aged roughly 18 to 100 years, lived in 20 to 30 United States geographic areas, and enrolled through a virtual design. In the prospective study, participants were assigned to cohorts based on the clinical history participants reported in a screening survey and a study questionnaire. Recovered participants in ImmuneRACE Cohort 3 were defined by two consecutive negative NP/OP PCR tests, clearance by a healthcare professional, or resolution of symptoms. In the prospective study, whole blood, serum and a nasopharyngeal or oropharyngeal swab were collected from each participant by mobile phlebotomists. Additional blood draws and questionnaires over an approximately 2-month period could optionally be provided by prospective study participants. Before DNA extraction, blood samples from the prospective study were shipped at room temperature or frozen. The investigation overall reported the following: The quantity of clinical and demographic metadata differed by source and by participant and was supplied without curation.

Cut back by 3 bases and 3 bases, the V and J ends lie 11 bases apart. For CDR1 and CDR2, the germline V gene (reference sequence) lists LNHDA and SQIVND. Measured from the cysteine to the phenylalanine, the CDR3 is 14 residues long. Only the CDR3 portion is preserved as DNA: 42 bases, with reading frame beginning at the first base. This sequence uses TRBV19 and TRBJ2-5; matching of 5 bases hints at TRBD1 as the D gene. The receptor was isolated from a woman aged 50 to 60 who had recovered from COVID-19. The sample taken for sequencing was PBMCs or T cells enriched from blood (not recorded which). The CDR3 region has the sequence CASSIVGREETQYF. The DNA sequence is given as TGTGCCAGTAGTATTGTCGGCAGGGAAGAGACCCAGTACTTC. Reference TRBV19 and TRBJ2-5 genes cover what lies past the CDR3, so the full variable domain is DGGITQSPKYLFRKEGQNVTLSCEQNLNHDAMYWYRQDPGQGLRLIYYSQIVNDFQKGDIAEGYSVSREKKESFPLTVTSAQKNPTAFYLCASSIVGREETQYFGPGTRLLVL.